The 17 T cell receptor beta chains below come from one sample, sequenced in a study of identical twins. TCRdb re-called the 5' RACE reads with MiXCR, one entry per CDR3 protein. The sample contains approximately 700,000 distinct CDR3 sequences, approximately 6% of which appear only once. The sample was naive T cells sorted from blood. Receptors originate from a man aged 18 to 30 in good health.

This clonotype was recorded a few times. The chain has TRBV12-3 or TRBV12-4 and TRBJ1-2, with TRBD1 matching over 9 bases. With V trimmed by 3 bases and J by 2 bases, 4 bases remained unmatched. This CDR3 comprises 15 residues. CDR3 nucleotide sequence: TGTGCCAGCAGTTTCGGACAGGGGACAAACTATGGCTACACCTTC. Residues: CASSFGQGTNYGYTF.

The genes are TRBV4-3 and TRBJ2-7; D is undetermined. Germline-derived CDR1 and CDR2 are LGHNA and YSLEER. The CDR3 runs 13 residues. Trimming pared 0 bases from V and 5 bases from J, leaving 8 bases between. CDR3 DNA: TGCGCCAGCAGCCAAGAGAGCGACCACGAGCAGTACTTC. It translates to CASSQESDHEQYF.

This clonotype was picked up many times. This sequence joins TRBV5-6 and TRBJ2-5, with 8 positions matching TRBD1. This CDR3 is 13 amino acids long. Trimming cost V 4 bases and J 6 bases; bases outside gene matches: 5. The germline V gene encodes CDR1 SGHDT and CDR2 YYEEEE. This CDR3 is CASSPGQGKTQYF. The CDR3 DNA is TGTGCCAGCAGCCCTGGACAGGGAAAGACCCAGTACTTC.

This clonotype occurred many times. The rearrangement joins TRBV2 to TRBJ2-1, with 9 positions matching TRBD2. CDR1 is SNHLY, CDR2 FYNNEI, per germline. With 6 bases clipped from V and 4 bases from J, the junction kept 7 bases outside the gene matches. This CDR3 has 15 amino acids. The DNA for the CDR3 is TGTGCCAGCAGGTTTATAGCGGGAGAATACAATGAGCAGTTCTTC. This sequence encodes CASRFIAGEYNEQFF.

The sample holds one count of this clonotype. It is likely a read error: a sequence one base away is far more abundant. The chain employs TRBV12-3 or TRBV12-4 and TRBJ2-1, with D possibly being TRBD2 (6 bases). The CDR3 runs 13 residues. Trimming pared 6 bases from V and 4 bases from J, leaving 10 bases between. This CDR3 is CASSPSVYNEQFF. CDR3 nucleotide sequence: TGTGCCAGCAGCCCTAGCGTTTACAATGAGCAGTTCTTC.

This clonotype came up many times. V gene TRBV6-1 combines with J gene TRBJ2-3; TRBD2 is a possible D gene (6 bases). V lost 7 bases, J lost 4 bases, and 12 bases lay in between. The germline CDR1 and CDR2 sequences are MNHNS and SASEGT. CDR3 length: 13 residues. CDR3: CASKVPGADTQYF. The CDR3 nucleotides are TGTGCCAGCAAAGTTCCGGGGGCAGATACGCAGTATTTT.

This clonotype was seen ten or more times. The V gene is TRBV15, the J gene TRBJ2-7, with D hard to call. Trimming took off 8 bases at V and 1 base at J, with 12 bases between the two ends. This CDR3 spans 13 amino acids. Per the germline V gene, CDR1 is LNHNV and CDR2 is YYDKDF (reference sequence). Written as DNA, the CDR3 is TGTGCCACCGCCCTCGGGCGTTCCTACGAGCAGTACTTC. Amino acids: CATALGRSYEQYF.

The chain employs TRBV5-1 and TRBJ2-3; D is unclear. The germline gives CDR1 SGHRS, CDR2 YFSETQ. The CDR3 has 15 amino acids. V was cut by 5 bases and J by 4 bases, with 17 bases left in between. Here the CDR3 DNA reads TGCGCCAGCAGGCTCGGGCACCATCTCCCAGATACGCAGTATTTT. Its protein is CASRLGHHLPDTQYF. The full variable domain, its missing parts supplied by reference TRBV5-1 and TRBJ2-3, is KAGVTQTPRYLIKTRGQQVTLSCSPISGHRSVSWYQQTPGQGLQFLFEYFSETQRNKGNFPGRFSGRQFSNSRSEMNVSTLELGDSALYLCASRLGHHLPDTQYFGPGTRLTVL.

This clonotype was seen a handful of times. The CDR3 DNA is TGTGCCAGCAGCCCCCCGGGTAGAGCCACAGATACGCAGTATTTT. It specifies CASSPPGRATDTQYF. V and J are TRBV9 and TRBJ2-3, with D unresolved. The CDR3 covers 15 residues. Germline CDR1 SGDLS, CDR2 YYNGEE. Trimming cost V 4 bases and J 2 bases, with 14 bases left between them.

This clonotype showed up many times. This chain joins TRBV28 and TRBJ1-5, with no clear D. V dropped 4 bases and J dropped 1 base, with 2 bases sitting between them. Germline V CDR1 and CDR2: MDHEN, SYDVKM. This CDR3 comprises 12 residues. CDR3 residues: CASSWSNQPQHF. CDR3 sequence (DNA): TGTGCCAGCAGTTGGAGCAATCAGCCCCAGCATTTT.

The sample holds a few counts of this clonotype. The CDR3 bases are TGTGCCAGCAGCTTAGTGTATCGGACAGGGGGCGCGGCAGATACGCAGTATTTT. Its translation: CASSLVYRTGGAADTQYF. This chain uses TRBV7-8 with TRBJ2-3; TRBD1 matches at 11 bases. Germline V gives CDR1 SGHVS, CDR2 FQNEAQ. Unmatched junction bases numbered 10, after V lost 1 base and J lost 4 bases. CDR3 size: 18 residues. Full variable domain (rest looked up from reference TRBV7-8 and TRBJ2-3): GAGVSQSPRYKVAKRGQDVALRCDPISGHVSLFWYQQALGQGPEFLTYFQNEAQLDKSGLPSDRFFAERPEGSVSTLKIQRTQQEDSAVYLCASSLVYRTGGAADTQYFGPGTRLTVL.

This clonotype was detected ten times or more. This sequence joins TRBV6-1 and TRBJ1-5; D perhaps matches TRBD1 (5 bases). Between the trimmed V and J ends, which lost 6 bases and 4 bases, there was a span of 16 bases. CDR1 and CDR2 (germline): MNHNS, SASEGT. CDR3 length: 15 residues. The CDR3 DNA follows: TGTGCCAGCAGCCCTCGGGCAGGACATAATCAGCCCCAGCATTTT. Protein product: CASSPRAGHNQPQHF.

The chain uses TRBV12-3 or TRBV12-4 and TRBJ2-2, with 8 bases fitting TRBD1. The CDR3 is 17 amino acids. The trim removed 3 bases at V and 4 bases at J, leaving 10 bases unmatched. Written as DNA, the CDR3 is TGTGCCAGCAGTTTTGCAGGGGGCAGCGGTAGCACCGGGGAGCTGTTTTTT. Amino acid sequence: CASSFAGGSGSTGELFF.

This clonotype was picked up a small number of times. Being one base from a much bigger clone, this may be a read error. This chain uses TRBV12-3 or TRBV12-4 with TRBJ2-7; no firm D call. This CDR3 contains 14 residues. Deletions cut 5 bases from V and 2 bases from J, with 13 bases between. The CDR3, as DNA: TGTGCCAGCAGTGAGACACTGACCACCTACGAGCAGTACTTC. This gives the protein CASSETLTTYEQYF.

This clonotype was recorded at least ten times. The V gene is TRBV5-1, the J gene TRBJ2-7, with a weak D call TRBD1 (5 bases). CDR3 size: 14 residues. The germline gives CDR1 SGHRS, CDR2 YFSETQ. V lost 4 bases to trimming and J lost 1 base, with 12 bases between them. This CDR3 is CASSPTDPSYEQYF. The DNA for the CDR3 is TGCGCCAGCAGCCCGACAGATCCTTCCTACGAGCAGTACTTC.

This clonotype occurred a few times. The V and J genes are TRBV7-8 and TRBJ2-3; D gene uncertain. The CDR3 is made up of 13 amino acids. In germline, CDR1 is SGHVS, CDR2 FQNEAQ. Trimming removed 5 bases at V and 6 bases at J, with 12 bases between. Written as DNA, the CDR3 is TGTGCCAGCAGCCCCGAACTGCACGATACGCAGTATTTT. Protein product: CASSPELHDTQYF.

This clonotype was observed many times. The V and J genes are TRBV24-1 and TRBJ2-1; D is uncertain. V lost 4 bases and J 10 bases, leaving 13 bases between the germline ends. Germline-derived CDR1 and CDR2 are KGHDR and SFDVKD. This CDR3 has 13 amino acids. CDR3 loop: CATSDRMTEEQFF. In nucleotides, the CDR3 is TGTGCCACCAGTGACCGAATGACGGAAGAGCAGTTCTTC.